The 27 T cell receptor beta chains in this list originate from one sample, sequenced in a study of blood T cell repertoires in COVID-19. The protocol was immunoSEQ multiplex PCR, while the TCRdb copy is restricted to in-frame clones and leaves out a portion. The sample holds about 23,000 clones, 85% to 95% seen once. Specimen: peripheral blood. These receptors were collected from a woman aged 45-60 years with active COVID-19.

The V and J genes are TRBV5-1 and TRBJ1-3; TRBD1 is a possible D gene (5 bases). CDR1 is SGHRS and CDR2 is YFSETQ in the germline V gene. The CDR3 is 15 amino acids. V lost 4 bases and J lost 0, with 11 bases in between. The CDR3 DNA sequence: TGCGCCAGCAGCCCTGACAGAGTCTCTGGAAACACCATATATTTT. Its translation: CASSPDRVSGNTIYF.

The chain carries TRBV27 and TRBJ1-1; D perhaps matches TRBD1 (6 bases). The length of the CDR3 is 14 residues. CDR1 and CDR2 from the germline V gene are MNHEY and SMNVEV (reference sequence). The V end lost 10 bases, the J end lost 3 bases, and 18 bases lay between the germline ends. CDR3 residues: CATKVWAGDTEAFF. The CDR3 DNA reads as TGTGCCACCAAAGTGTGGGCAGGGGACACTGAAGCTTTCTTT.

The CDR3 region is CASRQVGPGELFF. As DNA, the CDR3 is TGTGCCAGCAGACAGGTCGGGCCCGGGGAGCTGTTTTTT. The chain is built from TRBV28 and TRBJ2-2, with D perhaps matching TRBD1 (5 bases). This CDR3 comprises 13 residues. Germline V gene lookup returns CDR1 MDHEN and CDR2 SYDVKM. Trimming stripped 6 bases from V and 6 bases from J, with 11 bases between.

Here the CDR3 DNA reads TGTGCCAGCTACGCGACAGGGGGAACAGATACGCAGTATTTT. It is translated as CASYATGGTDTQYF. The rearrangement uses TRBV6-5 and TRBJ2-3; 9 bases are shared with TRBD1. The V gene's germline CDR1 is MNHEY and CDR2 SVGAGI. J gave up 3 bases and V 8 bases, and 6 bases lay outside the gene matches. This CDR3 spans 14 amino acids.

This CDR3 reads CASSPLGDYGYTF. The DNA of the CDR3 is TGTGCCAGCTCACCACTAGGGGACTATGGCTACACCTTC. The chain employs TRBV18 and TRBJ1-2, with D possibly matching TRBD1 (5 bases). The germline V gene encodes CDR1 KGHSH and CDR2 LQKENI. This CDR3 comprises 13 residues. Deletions cut 1 base from V and 3 bases from J, with 6 bases between.

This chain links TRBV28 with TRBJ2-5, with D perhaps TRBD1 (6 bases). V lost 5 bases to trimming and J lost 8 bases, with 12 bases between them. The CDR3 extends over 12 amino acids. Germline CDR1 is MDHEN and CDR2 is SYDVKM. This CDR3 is CASSEQGQTQYF. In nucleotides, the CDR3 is TGTGCCAGCAGTGAACAGGGTCAAACCCAGTACTTC.

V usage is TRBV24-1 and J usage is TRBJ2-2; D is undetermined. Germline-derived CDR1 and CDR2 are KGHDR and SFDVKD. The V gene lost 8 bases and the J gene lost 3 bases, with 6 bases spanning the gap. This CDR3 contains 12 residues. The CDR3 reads CATIAYTGELFF. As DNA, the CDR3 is TGTGCCACCATAGCCTACACCGGGGAGCTGTTTTTT.

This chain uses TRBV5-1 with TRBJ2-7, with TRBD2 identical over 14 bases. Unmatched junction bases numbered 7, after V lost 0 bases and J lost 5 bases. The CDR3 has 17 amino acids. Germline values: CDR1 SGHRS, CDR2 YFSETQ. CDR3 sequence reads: CASSLGGTSGGDNEQYV. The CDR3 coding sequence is TGCGCCAGCAGCTTGGGCGGGACTAGCGGGGGTGATAACGAGCAGTACGTC.

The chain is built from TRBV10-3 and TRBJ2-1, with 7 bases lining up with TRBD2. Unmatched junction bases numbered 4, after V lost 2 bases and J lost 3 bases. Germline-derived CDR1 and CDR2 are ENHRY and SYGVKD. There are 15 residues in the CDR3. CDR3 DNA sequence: TGTGCCATCAGTGAGAACGGGGGGAACTACAATGAGCAGTTCTTC. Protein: CAISENGGNYNEQFF.

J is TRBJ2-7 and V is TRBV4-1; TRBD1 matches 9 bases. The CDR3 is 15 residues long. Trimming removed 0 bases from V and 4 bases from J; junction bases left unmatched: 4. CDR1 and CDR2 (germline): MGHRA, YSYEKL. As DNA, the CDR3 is TGCGCCAGCAGCCAAGAATCGACAGGGGGTTACGAGCAGTACTTC. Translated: CASSQESTGGYEQYF.

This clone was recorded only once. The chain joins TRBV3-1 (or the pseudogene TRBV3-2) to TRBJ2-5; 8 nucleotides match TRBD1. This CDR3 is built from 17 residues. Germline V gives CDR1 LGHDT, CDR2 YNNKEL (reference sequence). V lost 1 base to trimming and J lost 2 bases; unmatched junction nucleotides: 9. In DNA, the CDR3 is TGTGCCAGCAGCCAAGGCAGGGGGCCAGGTTGGCAAGAGACCCAGTACTTC. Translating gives CASSQGRGPGWQETQYF.

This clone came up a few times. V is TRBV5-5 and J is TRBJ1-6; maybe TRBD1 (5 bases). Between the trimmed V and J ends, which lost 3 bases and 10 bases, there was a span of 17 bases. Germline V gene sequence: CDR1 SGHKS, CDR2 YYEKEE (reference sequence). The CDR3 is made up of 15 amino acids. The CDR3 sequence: CASSWGEPGQSPLHF. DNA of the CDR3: TGTGCCAGCAGCTGGGGGGAACCGGGCCAGTCACCCCTCCACTTT.

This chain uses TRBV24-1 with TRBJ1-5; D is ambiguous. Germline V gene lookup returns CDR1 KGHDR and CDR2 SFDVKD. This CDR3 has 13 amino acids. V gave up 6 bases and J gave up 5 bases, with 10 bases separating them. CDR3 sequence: CATSQSRDQPQHF. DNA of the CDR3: TGTGCCACCAGTCAGTCGAGGGATCAGCCCCAGCATTTT.

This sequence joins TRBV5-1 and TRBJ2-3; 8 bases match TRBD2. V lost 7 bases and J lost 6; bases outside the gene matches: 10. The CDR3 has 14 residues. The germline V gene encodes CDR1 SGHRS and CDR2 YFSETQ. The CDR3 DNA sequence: TGCGCCAGCGGCGGGTCGGGGGGGCCGGATACGCAGTATTTT. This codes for CASGGSGGPDTQYF. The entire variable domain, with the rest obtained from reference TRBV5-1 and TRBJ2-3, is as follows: KAGVTQTPRYLIKTRGQQVTLSCSPISGHRSVSWYQQTPGQGLQFLFEYFSETQRNKGNFPGRFSGRQFSNSRSEMNVSTLELGDSALYLCASGGSGGPDTQYFGPGTRLTVL.

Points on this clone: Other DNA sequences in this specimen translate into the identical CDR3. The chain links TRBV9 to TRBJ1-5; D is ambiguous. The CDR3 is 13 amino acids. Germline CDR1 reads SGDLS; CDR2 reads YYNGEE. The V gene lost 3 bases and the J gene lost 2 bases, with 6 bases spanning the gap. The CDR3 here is CASSASGNQPQHF. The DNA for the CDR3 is TGTGCCAGCAGCGCTAGTGGCAATCAGCCCCAGCATTTT.

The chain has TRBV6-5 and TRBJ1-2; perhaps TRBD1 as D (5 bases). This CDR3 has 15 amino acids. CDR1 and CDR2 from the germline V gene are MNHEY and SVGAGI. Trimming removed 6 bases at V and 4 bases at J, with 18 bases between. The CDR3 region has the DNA TGTGCCAGCAGCCCCGAACAACGCGGGGGCTATGGCTACACCTTC. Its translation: CASSPEQRGGYGYTF.

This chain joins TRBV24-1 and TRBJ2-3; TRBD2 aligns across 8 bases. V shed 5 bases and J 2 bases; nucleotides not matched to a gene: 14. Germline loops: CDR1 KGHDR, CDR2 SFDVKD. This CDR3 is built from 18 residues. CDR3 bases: TGTGCCACCAGTGGTCCCGGGACCCAAGCGGGAGTCACAGATACGCAGTATTTT. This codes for CATSGPGTQAGVTDTQYF.

The CDR3 reads CASSLPPDYGYTF. For the CDR3, the DNA is TGTGCCAGCAGTTTACCCCCGGACTATGGCTACACCTTC. The rearrangement uses TRBV28 and TRBJ1-2; D gene ambiguous. V lost 2 bases, J lost 3 bases, and 7 bases lay in between. This CDR3 is 13 amino acids long. Germline values: CDR1 MDHEN, CDR2 SYDVKM.

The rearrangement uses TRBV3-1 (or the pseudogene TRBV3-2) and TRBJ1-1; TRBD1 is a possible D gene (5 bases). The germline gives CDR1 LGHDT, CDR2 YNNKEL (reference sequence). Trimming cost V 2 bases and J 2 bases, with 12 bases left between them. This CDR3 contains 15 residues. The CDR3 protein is CASSQRGSDNTEAFF. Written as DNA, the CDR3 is TGTGCCAGCAGCCAAAGGGGAAGCGATAACACTGAAGCTTTCTTT.

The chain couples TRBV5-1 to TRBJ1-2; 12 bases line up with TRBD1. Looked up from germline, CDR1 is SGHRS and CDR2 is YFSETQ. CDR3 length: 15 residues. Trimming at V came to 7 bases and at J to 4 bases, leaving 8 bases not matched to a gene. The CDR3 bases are TGCGCCAGCCAGACCGGGACAGGGGGCGGCTATGGCTACACCTTC. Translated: CASQTGTGGGYGYTF. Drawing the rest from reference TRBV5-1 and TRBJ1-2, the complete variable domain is KAGVTQTPRYLIKTRGQQVTLSCSPISGHRSVSWYQQTPGQGLQFLFEYFSETQRNKGNFPGRFSGRQFSNSRSEMNVSTLELGDSALYLCASQTGTGGGYGYTFGSGTRLTVV.

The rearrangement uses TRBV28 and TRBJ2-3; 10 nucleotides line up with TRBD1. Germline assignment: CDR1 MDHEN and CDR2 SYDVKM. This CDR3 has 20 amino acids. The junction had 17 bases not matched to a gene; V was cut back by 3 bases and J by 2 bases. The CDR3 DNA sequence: TGTGCCAGCAGTTTCGGGACAGGGGTTTTAGGCGTTGGGCTCACAGATACGCAGTATTTT. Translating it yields CASSFGTGVLGVGLTDTQYF.

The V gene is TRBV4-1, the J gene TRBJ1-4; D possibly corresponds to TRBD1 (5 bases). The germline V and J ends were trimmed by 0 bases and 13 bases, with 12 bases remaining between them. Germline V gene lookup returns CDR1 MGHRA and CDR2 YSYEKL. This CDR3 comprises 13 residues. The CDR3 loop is CASSQESRAGLFF. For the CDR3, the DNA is TGCGCCAGCAGCCAAGAGTCCAGGGCTGGACTGTTTTTT.

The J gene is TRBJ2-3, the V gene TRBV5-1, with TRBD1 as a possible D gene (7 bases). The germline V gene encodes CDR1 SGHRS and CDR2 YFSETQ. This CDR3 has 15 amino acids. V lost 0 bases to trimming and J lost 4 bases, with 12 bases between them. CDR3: CASSLGQGGADTQYF. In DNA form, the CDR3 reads TGCGCCAGCAGCTTGGGGCAGGGGGGAGCAGATACGCAGTATTTT.

The CDR3 bases are TGTGCCAGCAGTACTCGGGGGGCATACAATGAGCAGTTCTTC. Translation gives CASSTRGAYNEQFF. The chain employs TRBV28 and TRBJ2-1; possibly TRBD2 for D (7 bases). The CDR3 runs to 14 residues. Germline CDR1 and CDR2: MDHEN and SYDVKM. V shed 5 bases and J shed 4 bases, with 12 bases lying between them.

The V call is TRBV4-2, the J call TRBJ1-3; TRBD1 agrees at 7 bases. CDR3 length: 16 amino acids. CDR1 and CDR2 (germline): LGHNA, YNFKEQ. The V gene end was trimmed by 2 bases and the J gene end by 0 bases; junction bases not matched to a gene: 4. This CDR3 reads CASSQLRDSSGNTIYF. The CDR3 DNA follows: TGTGCCAGCAGCCAATTGCGGGACAGCTCTGGAAACACCATATATTTT.

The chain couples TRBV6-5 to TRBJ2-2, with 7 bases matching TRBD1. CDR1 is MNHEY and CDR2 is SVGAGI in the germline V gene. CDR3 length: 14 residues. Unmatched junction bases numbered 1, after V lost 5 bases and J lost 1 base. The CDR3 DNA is TGTGCCAGCAGTAGGACAGGGAACACCGGGGAGCTGTTTTTT. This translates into CASSRTGNTGELFF.

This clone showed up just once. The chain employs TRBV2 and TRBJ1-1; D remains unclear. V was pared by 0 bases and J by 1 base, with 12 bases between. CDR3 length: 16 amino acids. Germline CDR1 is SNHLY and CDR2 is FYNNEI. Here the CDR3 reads CASSEAPSRQNTEAFF. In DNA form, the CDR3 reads TGTGCCAGCAGTGAAGCGCCCTCCAGGCAGAACACTGAAGCTTTCTTT. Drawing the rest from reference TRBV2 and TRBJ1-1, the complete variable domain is EPEVTQTPSHQVTQMGQEVILRCVPISNHLYFYWYRQILGQKVEFLVSFYNNEISEKSEIFDDQFSVERPDGSNFTLKIRSTKLEDSAMYFCASSEAPSRQNTEAFFGQGTRLTVV.